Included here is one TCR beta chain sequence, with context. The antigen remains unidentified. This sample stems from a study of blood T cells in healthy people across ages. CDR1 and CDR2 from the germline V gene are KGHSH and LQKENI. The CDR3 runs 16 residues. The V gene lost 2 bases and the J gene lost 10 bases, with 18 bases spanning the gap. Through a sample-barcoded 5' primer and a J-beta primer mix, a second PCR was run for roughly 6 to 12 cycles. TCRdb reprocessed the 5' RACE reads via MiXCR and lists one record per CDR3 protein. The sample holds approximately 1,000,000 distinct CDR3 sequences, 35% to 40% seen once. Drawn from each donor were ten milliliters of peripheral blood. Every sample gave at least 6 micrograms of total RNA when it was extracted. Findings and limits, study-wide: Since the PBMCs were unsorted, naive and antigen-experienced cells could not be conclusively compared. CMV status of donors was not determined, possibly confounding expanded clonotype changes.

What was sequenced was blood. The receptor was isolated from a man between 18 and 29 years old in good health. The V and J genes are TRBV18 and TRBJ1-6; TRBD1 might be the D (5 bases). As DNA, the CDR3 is TGTGCCAGCTCACCAGAGGTTGCAGGGAGCAACTCACCCCTCCACTTT. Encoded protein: CASSPEVAGSNSPLHF.